The rows below give T cell receptor beta chains drawn from one sample of a study of blood T cell repertoires in COVID-19. Data came from immunoSEQ multiplex PCR; TCRdb stores just in-frame clones and leaves some out. The table has about 100,000 clones, roughly 80% seen once. The sample comprised peripheral blood. These receptors were collected from a man in his 70s with active or convalescent COVID-19. CDR3s include the opening cysteine and the closing phenylalanine or tryptophan. D genes are given only for firm matches. Only part of the rows carry a size: once, few, many, or a class if the clone is expanded.

DNA: TGCGCCAGCAGCTTGTTTGGGGAGGGCACTGAAGCTTTCTTT
CDR3: CASSLFGEGTEAFF
length: 14
V: TRBV5-1
J: TRBJ1-1
size: few
D: -

DNA: TGTGCCAGCAGCGGGGAGGGCACAGATACGCAGTATTTT
CDR3: CASSGEGTDTQYF
length: 13
V: TRBV5-6
J: TRBJ2-3
size: -
D: -

DNA: TGTGCCAGCAGCCCGGGACAGGGAAGGAACACTGAAGCTTTCTTT
CDR3: CASSPGQGRNTEAFF
length: 15
V: TRBV5-5
J: TRBJ1-1
size: -
D: TRBD1

DNA: TGTGCCAGTAGTATGACTAGCGGGGGTAGCACAGATACGCAGTATTTT
CDR3: CASSMTSGGSTDTQYF
length: 16
V: TRBV19
J: TRBJ2-3
size: -
D: TRBD2

DNA: TGTGCCAGCTCACTAGGGACAGATCAAGAGACCCAGTACTTC
CDR3: CASSLGTDQETQYF
length: 14
V: TRBV18
J: TRBJ2-5
size: -
D: TRBD1

DNA: TGTGCCTGGAGTGTATACGGGAGGGGGGGTTGGAATGGCTACACCTTC
CDR3: CAWSVYGRGGWNGYTF
length: 16
V: TRBV30
J: TRBJ1-2
size: once
D: -

DNA: TGCGCCAGCCGATTGGACAGTTACACTGAAGCTTTCTTT
CDR3: CASRLDSYTEAFF
length: 13
V: TRBV5-1
J: TRBJ1-1
size: few
D: -

DNA: TGTGCCAGCAGAAGGGACAGTAATTCACCCCTCCACTTT
CDR3: CASRRDSNSPLHF
length: 13
V: TRBV6-5
J: TRBJ1-6
size: -
D: TRBD1

DNA: TGTGCCAGCAGCGCCACAGGGGGAATGGGTGAAAAACTGTTTTTT
CDR3: CASSATGGMGEKLFF
length: 15
V: TRBV9
J: TRBJ1-4
size: medium-sized
D: TRBD1

DNA: TGTGCCTGGAACCGGGACAGGGGGAACTATGGCTACACCTTC
CDR3: CAWNRDRGNYGYTF
length: 14
V: TRBV30
J: TRBJ1-2
size: once
D: TRBD1

DNA: TGTGCCAGCAGCCAAGCCACAGGACAAGAGACCCAGTACTTC
CDR3: CASSQATGQETQYF
length: 14
V: TRBV14
J: TRBJ2-5
size: few
D: -

DNA: TGTGCCAGCAGCCCCCTGACTAGCGGGAGAGGGAATGAGCAGTTCTTC
CDR3: CASSPLTSGRGNEQFF
length: 16
V: TRBV3-1/TRBV3-2
J: TRBJ2-1
size: -
D: TRBD2

DNA: TGTGCCAGCAGCTTGCTAGCGGGGGGGCCCGACGAGCAGTACTTC
CDR3: CASSLLAGGPDEQYF
length: 15
V: TRBV5-5
J: TRBJ2-7
size: -
D: TRBD2

DNA: TGTGCCAGCAGCCGTACAGATACCTACGAGCAGTACTTC
CDR3: CASSRTDTYEQYF
length: 13
V: TRBV11-2
J: TRBJ2-7
size: -
D: -

DNA: TGTGCCAGCAGTGACTCGGGACTAGCGGGGGGAGATACGCAGTATTTT
CDR3: CASSDSGLAGGDTQYF
length: 16
V: TRBV2
J: TRBJ2-3
size: -
D: TRBD2

DNA: TGTGCCAGCAGCGTAACTTCCGGGACAGTGAACACCGGGGAGCTGTTTTTT
CDR3: CASSVTSGTVNTGELFF
length: 17
V: TRBV7-9
J: TRBJ2-2
size: -
D: TRBD1

DNA: TGCAGCGTTGAAGGGGCAGACTCCTACAATGAGCAGTTCTTC
CDR3: CSVEGADSYNEQFF
length: 14
V: TRBV29-1
J: TRBJ2-1
size: -
D: -

DNA: TGCGCCAGCAGCTTGGCCAGGGCTAGCGGCCCGGTGAGCACAGATACGCAGTATTTT
CDR3: CASSLARASGPVSTDTQYF
length: 19
V: TRBV5-1
J: TRBJ2-3
size: -
D: TRBD2

DNA: TGTGCCAGTAGTATACGGCAGGGAAACTATGGCTACACCTTC
CDR3: CASSIRQGNYGYTF
length: 14
V: TRBV19
J: TRBJ1-2
size: -
D: -

DNA: TGTGCCAGCAGCCAAGGACAGGCCGTAACCTACGAGCAGTACTTC
CDR3: CASSQGQAVTYEQYF
length: 15
V: TRBV14
J: TRBJ2-7
size: -
D: -

DNA: TGTGCCAGCAGCTTGGGGGCGTTGAACACTGAAGCTTTCTTT
CDR3: CASSLGALNTEAFF
length: 14
V: TRBV5-5
J: TRBJ1-1
size: -
D: -

DNA: TGCGCCAGCAACCGGGACGGACAGCGGGGGAGCTCCTACGAGCAGTACTTC
CDR3: CASNRDGQRGSSYEQYF
length: 17
V: TRBV5-1
J: TRBJ2-7
size: -
D: TRBD2

DNA: TGTGCCAGCAGCCAAGGGGCGAACACTGAAGCTTTCTTT
CDR3: CASSQGANTEAFF
length: 13
V: TRBV4-2
J: TRBJ1-1
size: few
D: -

DNA: TGTGCCACCAGCCGGGCGGGATCTGGAGATACGCAGTATTTT
CDR3: CATSRAGSGDTQYF
length: 14
V: TRBV24-1
J: TRBJ2-3
size: -
D: -

DNA: TGTGCCACCAGTGCCAGGACTAGCACAGATACGCAGTATTTT
CDR3: CATSARTSTDTQYF
length: 14
V: TRBV24-1
J: TRBJ2-3
size: -
D: -

DNA: TGTGCCAGCAGTGAAGCGCTAATGAACACTGAAGCTTTCTTT
CDR3: CASSEALMNTEAFF
length: 14
V: TRBV6-1
J: TRBJ1-1
size: -
D: -

DNA: TGCGCCAGCAGCACCGACGGATCCTACAGGAATGAGCAGTTCTTC
CDR3: CASSTDGSYRNEQFF
length: 15
V: TRBV5-1
J: TRBJ2-1
size: -
D: -

DNA: TGCGCCAGCAGTAAGGGACTAGCGGGAGTATCTGAGCAGTTCTTC
CDR3: CASSKGLAGVSEQFF
length: 15
V: TRBV10-2
J: TRBJ2-1
size: -
D: TRBD2

DNA: TGTGCCAGTCTGACAGGGAGGAACACTGAAGCTTTCTTT
CDR3: CASLTGRNTEAFF
length: 13
V: TRBV6-5
J: TRBJ1-1
size: -
D: TRBD1

DNA: TGTGCCAGCAGCCCGACAGTAACGAAGGGCTCCTACGAGCAGTACTTC
CDR3: CASSPTVTKGSYEQYF
length: 16
V: TRBV7-2
J: TRBJ2-7
size: -
D: -

DNA: TGTGCCAGCAGTGGACTAGCTGCAAATGAGCAGTTCTTC
CDR3: CASSGLAANEQFF
length: 13
V: TRBV2
J: TRBJ2-1
size: -
D: TRBD2

DNA: TGTGCCTGGAGACAAGACAGCTACGAGCAGTACTTC
CDR3: CAWRQDSYEQYF
length: 12
V: TRBV30
J: TRBJ2-7
size: -
D: -

DNA: TGTGCCAGCAGCCGGTACGGTTCTGGAAACACCATATATTTT
CDR3: CASSRYGSGNTIYF
length: 14
V: TRBV14
J: TRBJ1-3
size: -
D: -